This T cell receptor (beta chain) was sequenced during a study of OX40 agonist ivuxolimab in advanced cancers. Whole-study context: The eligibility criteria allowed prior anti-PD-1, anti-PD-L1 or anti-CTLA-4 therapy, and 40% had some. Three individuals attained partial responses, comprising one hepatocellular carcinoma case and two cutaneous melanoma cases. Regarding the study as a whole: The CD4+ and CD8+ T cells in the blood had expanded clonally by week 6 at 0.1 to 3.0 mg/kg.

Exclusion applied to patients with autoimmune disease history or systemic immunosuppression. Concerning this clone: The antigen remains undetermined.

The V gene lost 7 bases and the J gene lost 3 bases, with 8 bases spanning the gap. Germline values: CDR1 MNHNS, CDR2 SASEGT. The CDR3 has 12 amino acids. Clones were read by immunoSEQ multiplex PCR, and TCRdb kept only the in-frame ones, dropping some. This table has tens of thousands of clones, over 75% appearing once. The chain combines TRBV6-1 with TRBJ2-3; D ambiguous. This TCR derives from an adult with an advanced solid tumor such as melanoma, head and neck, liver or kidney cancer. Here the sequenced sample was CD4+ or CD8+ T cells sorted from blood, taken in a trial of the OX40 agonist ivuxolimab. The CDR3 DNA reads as TGTGCCAGCACCCCGGTGACAGATACGCAGTATTTT. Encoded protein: CASTPVTDTQYF.